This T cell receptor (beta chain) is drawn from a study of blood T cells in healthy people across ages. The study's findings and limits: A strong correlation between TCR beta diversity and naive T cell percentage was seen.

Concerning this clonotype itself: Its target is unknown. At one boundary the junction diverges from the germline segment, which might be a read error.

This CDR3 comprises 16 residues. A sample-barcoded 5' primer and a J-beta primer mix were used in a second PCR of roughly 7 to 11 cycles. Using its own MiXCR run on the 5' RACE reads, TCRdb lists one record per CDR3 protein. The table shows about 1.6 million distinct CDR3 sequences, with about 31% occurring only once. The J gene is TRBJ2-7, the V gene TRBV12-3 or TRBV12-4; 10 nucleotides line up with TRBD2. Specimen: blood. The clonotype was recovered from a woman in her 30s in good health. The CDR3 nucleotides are TGTGCCAGCAGTTTGGTAGCGGGGGGCCCCGCCTACGTGCAGTACTTC. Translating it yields CASSLVAGGPAYVQYF.